The 32 T cell receptor beta chains presented below share a single source sample, sequenced in a study of regulatory T cells in long-lasting Graves disease. Sequencing libraries for TCR beta were prepared with iRepertoire HTBI primers and Arm-PCR of CDR3 regions. TCRdb reanalysed the multiplex PCR reads using MiXCR and keeps one entry per CDR3 protein. Of around 360,000 distinct CDR3 sequences listed, roughly 16% are singletons. Described time point: newly diagnosed GD, antithyroid drugs for less than 3 months. The authors made the TCR library using RNA they extracted from PBMCs. The sample was also reused in another study, on T cells in Graves' hyperthyroidism and ophthalmopathy.

Sequences were derived from peripheral blood mononuclear cells (PBMCs), sampled at new diagnosis, from a patient treated with antithyroid drugs. All receptors come from a woman aged 18-29 years with Graves disease.

This clonotype was picked up many times. The V and J genes are TRBV18 and TRBJ2-7, with D perhaps matching TRBD2 (5 bases). The CDR3 length is 13 residues. Germline V CDR1 and CDR2: KGHSH, LQKENI. Trimming left V 2 bases short and J 7 bases short, with 12 bases between. CDR3 sequence: CASSPSDTREQYF. In DNA, the CDR3 is TGTGCCAGCTCACCAAGCGACACTAGGGAGCAGTACTTC.

This clonotype was seen a few times. CDR3: CSAGKTGRRTEAFF. CDR3 bases: TGCAGTGCTGGGAAGACAGGTCGACGTACTGAAGCTTTCTTT. The V gene is TRBV20-1, the J gene TRBJ1-1; a weak D match, TRBD1 (6 bases). The germline V gene has CDR1 DFQATT and CDR2 SNEGSKA (reference sequence). The CDR3 is 14 amino acids. V was clipped by 5 bases and J by 5 bases, with 18 bases between them.

Concerning this clonotype: Being one base from a much bigger clone, this may be a read error. This chain uses TRBV7-8 with TRBJ1-1; D might be TRBD1 (6 bases). In germline, CDR1 is SGHVS, CDR2 FQNEAQ. This CDR3 is 14 amino acids long. In nucleotides, the CDR3 is TGTACCAGCAGCGAACAGGGCGGTGGCACTGAAGCTTTCTTT. Protein product: CTSSEQGGGTEAFF. Together with reference TRBV7-8 and TRBJ1-1, the CDR3 gives the full variable domain: GAGVSQSPRYKVAKRGQDVALRCDPISGHVSLFWYQQALGQGPEFLTYFQNEAQLDKSGLPSDRFFAERPEGSVSTLKIQRTQQEDSAVYLCTSSEQGGGTEAFFGQGTRLTVV.

The chain uses TRBV3-1 and TRBJ1-4, with TRBD1 matching 9 bases. The CDR3 is 15 amino acids. The trim removed 3 bases at V and 5 bases at J, leaving 4 bases unmatched. Germline-derived CDR1 and CDR2 are LGHDT and YNNKEL (reference sequence). DNA for the CDR3: TGTGCCAGCAGCCACGCAGGGACAGGGAATGAAAAACTGTTTTTT. Its protein is CASSHAGTGNEKLFF. Looking up the rest from reference TRBV3-1 and TRBJ1-4 gives the full variable domain: DTAVSQTPKYLVTQMGNDKSIKCEQNLGHDTMYWYKQDSKKFLKIMFSYNNKELIINETVPNRFSPKSPDKAHLNLHINSLELGDSAVYFCASSHAGTGNEKLFFGSGTQLSVL.

V is TRBV6-1 and J is TRBJ1-5; D remains unclear. Germline V lookup: CDR1 MNHNS, CDR2 SASEGT. The CDR3 is 15 residues long. Between the trimmed V and J ends, which lost 0 bases and 5 bases, there was a span of 11 bases. The CDR3 spells CASSEAVGFDQPQHF. The CDR3 region has the DNA TGTGCCAGCAGTGAAGCGGTAGGGTTCGATCAGCCCCAGCATTTT.

This clonotype was recorded at least ten times. The chain recombines TRBV18 with TRBJ1-1; a possible D gene is TRBD1 (6 bases). V shed 0 bases and J shed 6 bases, with 11 bases lying between them. The length of the CDR3 is 14 residues. The germline gives CDR1 KGHSH, CDR2 LQKENI. This CDR3 reads CASSPPGKGAEAFF. The DNA of the CDR3 is TGTGCCAGCTCACCACCGGGAAAGGGGGCTGAAGCTTTCTTT.

This clonotype was seen many times. The chain is built from TRBV6-1 and TRBJ1-3; D might be TRBD1 (5 bases). Deletions cut 7 bases from V and 3 bases from J, with 25 bases between. This CDR3 has 18 amino acids. CDR1 and CDR2 from the germline V gene are MNHNS and SASEGT. This CDR3 reads CASKERATAGSYGNTIYF. Here the CDR3 DNA reads TGTGCCAGCAAAGAACGGGCGACAGCGGGAAGCTATGGAAACACCATATATTTT.

With regard to this clonotype: This sequence may be a read error, since a much larger clone differs from it by one base. The chain recombines TRBV11-1 with TRBJ2-5; D might be TRBD2 (6 bases). The tail of the sequence fits TRBJ2-1 better, so the J call may be wrong. Germline assignment: CDR1 SGHAT and CDR2 FQDESV (reference sequence). The length of the CDR3 is 15 residues. CDR3 in amino acids: CASSLGGVGVNEQFF. The CDR3 DNA is TGTGCCAGCAGCTTAGGGGGGGTGGGTGTCAATGAGCAGTTCTTC.

This clonotype was counted only a few times. The V call is TRBV7-3, the J call TRBJ1-6; D ambiguous. V was clipped by 4 bases and J by 10 bases, with 11 bases between them. The CDR3 runs 13 residues. Germline V CDR1 and CDR2: SGHTA, FQGTGA. CDR3 sequence: CASSSDGVSPLHF. The CDR3 nucleotides read TGTGCCAGCAGCTCAGATGGAGTGTCACCCCTCCACTTT.

This clonotype was seen only a few times. The chain recombines TRBV6-1 with TRBJ1-6; the D is unclear. CDR1 and CDR2 (germline): MNHNS, SASEGT. The CDR3 is made up of 12 amino acids. V was pared by 8 bases and J by 7 bases, with 9 bases between. The CDR3 DNA sequence: TGTGCCAGCTTTCAGTCGAATTCACCCCTCCACTTT. This translates into CASFQSNSPLHF.

This clonotype was counted only a few times. The chain links TRBV24-1 to TRBJ2-5; the D gene is possibly TRBD2 (7 bases). With 3 bases removed from V and 1 base from J, the gap between germline ends came to 14 bases. Looked up from germline, CDR1 is KGHDR and CDR2 is SFDVKD. This CDR3 spans 16 amino acids. The DNA of the CDR3 is TGTGCCACCAGTGATGGGGGGGCGGGCCTCCAAGAGACCCAGTACTTC. Translation gives CATSDGGAGLQETQYF.

There are many counts of this clonotype. The chain carries TRBV11-2 and TRBJ1-1, with 7 bases fitting TRBD1. V shed 1 base and J 0 bases; nucleotides not matched to a gene: 11. Germline CDR1 and CDR2: SGHAT and FQNNGV. The CDR3 is 18 amino acids. The CDR3: CASSLARRGRGVNTEAFF. DNA for the CDR3: TGTGCCAGCAGCTTAGCACGGAGGGGGCGCGGTGTGAACACTGAAGCTTTCTTT.

The J gene is TRBJ1-2, the V gene TRBV19; 7 bases match TRBD1. The J segment lost 10 bases and the V segment lost 7 bases, leaving 15 bases of the junction unmatched. This CDR3 is built from 14 residues. Germline CDR1 LNHDA, CDR2 SQIVND (reference sequence). The CDR3: CASTIWEGQTAYTF. DNA of the CDR3: TGTGCCAGTACTATCTGGGAGGGACAGACGGCCTACACCTTC. The whole variable domain, filled in from reference TRBV19 and TRBJ1-2, reads DGGITQSPKYLFRKEGQNVTLSCEQNLNHDAMYWYRQDPGQGLRLIYYSQIVNDFQKGDIAEGYSVSREKKESFPLTVTSAQKNPTAFYLCASTIWEGQTAYTFGSGTRLTVV.

This clonotype was seen many times. This chain uses TRBV6-1 with TRBJ1-1; D is unresolved. Trimming stripped 7 bases from V and 1 base from J, with 13 bases between. CDR3 length: 14 residues. The germline CDR1 and CDR2 sequences are MNHNS and SASEGT. The CDR3 here is CASIVPAPNTEAFF. The CDR3 nucleotides are TGTGCCAGCATTGTTCCCGCCCCGAACACTGAAGCTTTCTTT.

This chain links TRBV5-1 with TRBJ2-6; a possible D gene is TRBD1 (5 bases). The germline V gene encodes CDR1 SGHRS and CDR2 YFSETQ. V dropped 3 bases and J dropped 2 bases, with 9 bases sitting between them. The CDR3 length is 15 residues. The CDR3 nucleotides read TGCGCCAGCAGCTCAGAACAGGCTGGGGCCAACGTCCTGACTTTC. Translating gives CASSSEQAGANVLTF.

This clonotype was seen a few times. Possible read error: a much larger clone is one base away. CDR3 nucleotide sequence: TGCAGTGCTAGAGATCCGGGACGGGGGCCGTTCACCGGGGAGCTGTTTTTT. This sequence encodes CSARDPGRGPFTGELFF. The chain uses TRBV20-1 and TRBJ2-2, with D perhaps assigned TRBD1 or TRBD2 (6 bases each). V shed 0 bases and J shed 4 bases, with 18 bases lying between them. The CDR3 runs 17 residues. Germline assignment: CDR1 DFQATT and CDR2 SNEGSKA (reference sequence).

This sequence joins TRBV27 and TRBJ2-4; 7 nucleotides line up with TRBD1. The CDR3 length is 12 residues. Germline CDR1 reads MNHEY; CDR2 reads SMNVEV (reference sequence). V was pared by 9 bases and J by 5 bases, with 4 bases of the junction left unmatched. The CDR3 nucleotides read TGTGCCAGTACAGGGGTGGAAAACATTCAGTACTTC. Amino acid sequence: CASTGVENIQYF.

The CDR3 coding sequence is TGTGCCAGCAGTTGGGCGGGGGCGGGCACTGAAGCTTTCTTT. Translation: CASSWAGAGTEAFF. The V gene is TRBV7-3, the J gene TRBJ1-1; possibly TRBD1 for D (6 bases). The CDR3 covers 14 residues. The V and J ends lost 6 bases and 4 bases respectively, with 15 bases between them. From germline, CDR1 is SGHTA and CDR2 FQGTGA.

In this sample, this clonotype turned up many times. The CDR3 here is CASSSTGTGTGYTF. In DNA form, the CDR3 reads TGTGCCAGCAGTTCTACCGGGACAGGGACTGGCTACACCTTC. The chain couples TRBV28 to TRBJ1-2, with 9 bases fitting TRBD1. The CDR3 is 14 amino acids. V was pared by 4 bases and J by 7 bases, with 7 bases of the junction left unmatched. CDR1 and CDR2 (germline): MDHEN, SYDVKM.

This sequence joins TRBV9 and TRBJ2-1; 12 positions agree with TRBD2. CDR1 SGDLS and CDR2 YYNGEE come from the germline V gene. This CDR3 spans 15 amino acids. The trim removed 5 bases at V and 6 bases at J, leaving 6 bases unmatched. CDR3 residues: CASSLSSGRVNEQFF. The CDR3 DNA is TGTGCCAGCAGTCTATCTAGCGGGAGGGTCAATGAGCAGTTCTTC.

This clonotype was picked up many times. This chain connects TRBV2 to TRBJ2-1; 7 bases are shared with TRBD1. The CDR3 runs to 13 residues. Germline CDR1 reads SNHLY; CDR2 reads FYNNEI. The ends lost 5 bases at V and 9 bases at J; junction bases unmatched: 7. The CDR3 coding sequence is TGTGCCAGCAGTCAGACAGGGTATATTGAGCAGTTCTTC. It encodes CASSQTGYIEQFF.

This clonotype was seen at least ten times. This rearrangement joins TRBV20-1 to TRBJ2-7; D is perhaps TRBD2 (6 bases). The length of the CDR3 is 13 residues. Per germline, CDR1 DFQATT and CDR2 SNEGSKA (reference sequence). With 3 bases removed from V and 9 bases from J, the gap between germline ends came to 18 bases. CDR3: CSASLGAGSGQYF. The DNA of the CDR3 is TGCAGTGCTAGTTTAGGTGCGGGGTCGGGGCAGTACTTC.

The chain recombines TRBV4-2 with TRBJ2-7; 11 nucleotides align to TRBD1. The CDR3 consists of 15 residues. Trimming took 4 bases from V and 4 from J; bases not matched to a gene: 6. Germline V gene lookup returns CDR1 LGHNA and CDR2 YNFKEQ. The CDR3 region has the DNA TGTGCCAGCAGCCCCTGGACAGGGGGCGGATACGAGCAGTACTTC. Translated, it gives CASSPWTGGGYEQYF.

This clonotype has ten or more counts. This chain uses TRBV5-1 with TRBJ1-2, with D tentatively TRBD1 (6 bases). CDR3 length: 15 amino acids. From germline, CDR1 is SGHRS and CDR2 YFSETQ. Trimming pared 0 bases from V and 3 bases from J, leaving 12 bases between. The CDR3, as DNA: TGCGCCAGCAGCTTGGAGGCAGGGGTGGACTATGGCTACACCTTC. Translation: CASSLEAGVDYGYTF.

This clonotype was detected ten times or more. V usage is TRBV18 and J usage is TRBJ1-1, with TRBD1 as a possible D gene (5 bases). This CDR3 spans 16 amino acids. Germline CDR1 KGHSH, CDR2 LQKENI. V was trimmed by 2 bases and J by 5 bases, leaving 18 bases between them. The CDR3 sequence: CASSPIGGGSETEAFF. The CDR3 DNA reads as TGTGCCAGCTCACCAATCGGGGGTGGGTCGGAAACTGAAGCTTTCTTT.

V usage is TRBV28 and J usage is TRBJ1-6; no firm D call. This CDR3 spans 11 amino acids. V dropped 7 bases and J dropped 8 bases, with 6 bases sitting between them. Germline V gene sequence: CDR1 MDHEN, CDR2 SYDVKM. The DNA for the CDR3 is TGTGCCAGCACCGGCGATTCACCCCTCCACTTT. Its translation: CASTGDSPLHF.

Notes on this clonotype: A read error may explain this, as a much larger clone is one base away. The chain recombines TRBV6-1 with TRBJ2-2; the D gene is possibly TRBD2 (6 bases). The V gene's germline CDR1 is MNHNS and CDR2 SASEGT. The CDR3 loop spans 15 amino acids. V dropped 7 bases and J dropped 0 bases, with 12 bases sitting between them. CDR3 nucleotide sequence: TGTGCCAGCAATTCCCCGGGAGCGAACACCGGGGAGCTGTTTTTT. As protein: CASNSPGANTGELFF.

In its sample, this clonotype was seen many times. The CDR3 spells CASSARRAGELFF. The CDR3 DNA is TGTGCCAGTAGTGCCCGAAGAGCCGGGGAGCTGTTTTTT. This rearrangement joins TRBV19 to TRBJ2-2; D remains unclear. Germline values: CDR1 LNHDA, CDR2 SQIVND (reference sequence). V was clipped by 5 bases and J by 6 bases, with 10 bases between them. The CDR3 is 13 residues long.

This clonotype appeared many times. This chain uses TRBV3-1 with TRBJ2-1, with TRBD2 matching over 10 bases. The length of the CDR3 is 14 residues. Trimming cost V 2 bases and J 9 bases; bases outside gene matches: 4. Germline V gene lookup returns CDR1 LGHDT and CDR2 YNNKEL (reference sequence). For the CDR3, the DNA is TGTGCCAGCAGCCAACTAGCGGGAGTCGGTGAGCAGTTCTTC. This sequence encodes CASSQLAGVGEQFF.

A word on this clonotype: It is likely a read error: a sequence one base away is far more abundant. The genes are TRBV11-2 and TRBJ2-7; tentatively, D is TRBD2 (5 bases). V lost 5 bases, J lost 4 bases, and 21 bases lay in between. Germline V gives CDR1 SGHAT, CDR2 FQNNGV. The CDR3 covers 16 residues. CDR3 in amino acids: CASSQDLGDGSYEQYF. The CDR3 nucleotides are TGTGCCAGCAGCCAAGATTTGGGAGACGGCTCATACGAGCAGTACTTC.

This clonotype was seen a few times. V and J are TRBV7-9 and TRBJ2-1; 12 bases agree with TRBD2. Germline V lookup: CDR1 SEHNR, CDR2 FQNEAQ (reference sequence). V lost 1 base, J lost 5 bases, and 12 bases stayed unmatched. CDR3 size: 19 residues. The DNA of the CDR3 is TGTGCCAGCAGCTTAGGGTTCCCGACTAGCGGGAGATGGAACAATGAGCAGTTCTTC. Its protein is CASSLGFPTSGRWNNEQFF.

This clonotype was observed at least ten times. The gene calls are TRBV10-2 and TRBJ2-2; weak D call: TRBD2 (5 bases). The V end was cut by 6 bases, the J end by 3 bases, with 20 bases between. The CDR3 loop spans 17 amino acids. Germline CDR1 reads WSHSY; CDR2 reads SAAADI. The CDR3 sequence: CASRTLRPNGDTGELFF. The CDR3 DNA is TGCGCCAGCAGGACGTTAAGGCCTAACGGGGACACCGGGGAGCTGTTTTTT.